This TCR beta chain was sequenced for a study of technical replicates of blood from several donors. V gave up 6 bases and J gave up 5 bases, with 10 bases separating them. Germline-derived CDR1 and CDR2 are MNHEY and SMNVEV (reference sequence). The CDR3 covers 12 residues. The method was immunoSEQ multiplex PCR; TCRdb's version includes in-frame clones alone and lacks a portion of them. The sample includes tens of thousands of clones, about 94% of them seen just once. Sequences were obtained from T cells isolated from PBMCs. This rearrangement joins TRBV27 to TRBJ1-1; perhaps TRBD1 as D (5 bases). This sequence was found in a human donor in good health. The CDR3 bases are TGTGCCAGCAGACGGGGGGTTACTGAAGCTTTCTTT. Amino acids: CASRRGVTEAFF.